Listed below are T cell receptor beta chains from one sample, sequenced in a study of blood T cell repertoires in COVID-19. Sequencing used immunoSEQ multiplex PCR; TCRdb keeps in-frame clones, though not all of them. The table lists about 190,000 clones, roughly 90% of them singletons. Sequenced sample: peripheral blood. Receptors were obtained from a man between 18 and 29 years old with active or convalescent COVID-19. The CDR3 runs from the conserved cysteine through the conserved F or W. A D gene is named only where the DNA matches it firmly.

TRBD1	TRBV27	TRBJ1-2	CASSFGQGQGYGYTF
.	TRBV19	TRBJ2-2	CASSLRDFRLDTGELFF
.	TRBV6-5	TRBJ2-7	CASRGGMGGSYEQYF
TRBD1	TRBV30	TRBJ1-2	CAWSVGTDYGYTF
TRBD2	TRBV4-1	TRBJ2-7	CASSLSGPAGEFDEQYF
TRBD1	TRBV11-2	TRBJ1-1	CASSLGTGIGNTEAFF
.	TRBV7-9	TRBJ2-5	CASLGGWVQETQYF
.	TRBV29-1	TRBJ1-1	CSVDVGDSGTEAFF
TRBD2	TRBV6-1	TRBJ2-3	CASSEKAGGPDTQYF
.	TRBV30	TRBJ1-2	CAWSSGPRTNYGYTF
.	TRBV5-6	TRBJ1-5	CASSLQAGLGQPQHF
TRBD1	TRBV2	TRBJ1-2	CASSPRQGAAGGYTF
.	TRBV2	TRBJ1-2	CASSDYSRGNGYTF
TRBD1	TRBV7-2	TRBJ2-7	CASSTRTGNLREQYF
TRBD2	TRBV5-5	TRBJ2-5	CASSATLAGGQETQYF
.	TRBV15	TRBJ1-4	CATSGGGGVQEKLFF
.	TRBV14	TRBJ1-1	CASSQITGTEAFF
.	TRBV7-3	TRBJ1-1	CASSLSPGNTEAFF
.	TRBV7-6	TRBJ1-4	CASSLAGAGDNEKLFF
.	TRBV10-3	TRBJ1-1	CAISEKKGGTNTEAFF
TRBD1	TRBV7-9	TRBJ1-2	CASSFGTAYGYTF
TRBD1	TRBV5-4	TRBJ2-3	CASSLGSGGADTQYF
.	TRBV18	TRBJ1-3	CASSLQGIGDGNTIYF
TRBD1	TRBV30	TRBJ1-2	CAWRDRQGPSYGYTF
TRBD1	TRBV9	TRBJ1-4	CASSVGRGRDEKLFF
TRBD1	TRBV4-3	TRBJ2-7	CASSRNSLAGGHEQYF
TRBD1	TRBV19	TRBJ1-5	CASRTLGQGPNQPQHF
.	TRBV4-1	TRBJ2-5	CASSQVSGVETQYF
TRBD2	TRBV4-1	TRBJ2-1	CASSQGLGGLAGVRDEQFF
TRBD1	TRBV30	TRBJ1-6	CAWRRDSRYSNSPLHF
.	TRBV19	TRBJ2-1	CASASIASSYNEQFF
.	TRBV7-9	TRBJ1-2	CASSLVLGAGSGYTF
.	TRBV12-3/TRBV12-4	TRBJ1-5	CASSLDQPQHF
.	TRBV11-2	TRBJ2-1	CASSLSPDFYNEQFF
.	TRBV7-9	TRBJ2-3	CASRLRADTQYF
TRBD1	TRBV19	TRBJ1-3	CASTTGVGNTIYF
.	TRBV5-1	TRBJ1-1	CASSLARGTNTEAFF
TRBD1	TRBV6-2/TRBV6-3	TRBJ1-1	CASSRTGLNTEAFF
TRBD1	TRBV10-3	TRBJ1-1	CAIRNRDRATEAFF
TRBD1	TRBV28	TRBJ1-5	CASRVLVFRQGKNQPQHF
TRBD2	TRBV7-9	TRBJ2-5	CASSYWGGSQETQYF
TRBD1	TRBV7-3	TRBJ2-2	CASSLTVIGQGVSNTGELFF
.	TRBV5-1	TRBJ1-2	CASSVEWSLGYTF
TRBD1	TRBV5-8	TRBJ2-2	CASSLRTGGTGELFF
.	TRBV9	TRBJ1-2	CASSVGHDYTF
.	TRBV7-8	TRBJ2-1	CASSLNGGPYNEQFF
TRBD2	TRBV5-6	TRBJ2-5	CASRVAGGSQETQYF
TRBD1	TRBV5-6	TRBJ2-3	CASSQGGGSTDTQYF